This TCR beta chain was recorded in a study of T cell changes during pregnancy in multiple sclerosis. The germline V gene encodes CDR1 MNHEY and CDR2 SVGAGI. This CDR3 is built from 14 residues. The V segment lost 6 bases and the J segment 4 bases; nucleotides outside the gene matches: 6. Clones were read by immunoSEQ multiplex PCR, and TCRdb kept only the in-frame ones, dropping some. The table records about 45,000 clones, about nine tenths of them present only once. The clonotype was recovered from a female donor with multiple sclerosis, enrolled in a pregnancy study. The sequencing used CD4+ T cells from peripheral blood mononuclear cells, collected before pregnancy. This chain uses TRBV6-5 with TRBJ1-2, with 9 nucleotides matching TRBD1. The CDR3 DNA reads TGTGCCAGCAGCCGGACAGGGGTAGGCTATGGCTACACCTTC. Its protein is CASSRTGVGYGYTF.